Listed here are 3 T cell receptor beta chains from one sample, sequenced in a study of beta chain features in type 1 diabetes. Antigens of these TCRs are unknown. As every portion of the isolated RNA was reverse transcribed, the sequencing read expressed TCRB transcripts. Some clones are missing from TCRdb's copy, which holds only in-frame ones; the method was immunoSEQ multiplex PCR. The table has hundreds of thousands of clones, 13% seen once. Findings and caveats of the study: Among all four CD4+ subsets, Type 1 diabetes patients had TCRB CDR3s that were moderately but significantly shorter.

Sequenced sample: naive CD4+ T cells from blood. The receptors stem from a man between 18 and 29 years old with type 1 diabetes.

This clone has more than one count but fewer than ten. V usage is TRBV28 and J usage is TRBJ2-3; 7 positions agree with TRBD2. The junction had 8 bases not matched to a gene; V was cut back by 11 bases and J by 0 bases. CDR3 length: 14 amino acids. Per the germline V gene, CDR1 is MDHEN and CDR2 is SYDVKM. In DNA, the CDR3 is TGTGCCGCTAATCGAGCGGGGAGCACAGATACGCAGTATTTT. Translating gives CAANRAGSTDTQYF.

This clone was detected only a few times. The identical CDR3 is also encoded by other nucleotide sequences in the sample. The chain links TRBV11-2 to TRBJ2-1, with unresolved D. CDR3 length: 11 residues. Per germline, CDR1 SGHAT and CDR2 FQNNGV. Deletions cut 5 bases from V and 4 bases from J, with 3 bases between. CDR3 sequence: CASSPYNEQFF. Here the CDR3 DNA reads TGTGCCAGCAGCCCGTACAATGAGCAGTTCTTC.

This chain links TRBV28 with TRBJ2-2; possible D gene TRBD1, 5 bases. The ends were cut back, 11 bases at V and 1 base at J, with 14 bases in the middle. The V gene's germline CDR1 is MDHEN and CDR2 SYDVKM. This CDR3 is built from 14 residues. CDR3 DNA: TGTGCCGGGCACGGGCAGGGGAACACCGGGGAGCTGTTTTTT. Residues: CAGHGQGNTGELFF.